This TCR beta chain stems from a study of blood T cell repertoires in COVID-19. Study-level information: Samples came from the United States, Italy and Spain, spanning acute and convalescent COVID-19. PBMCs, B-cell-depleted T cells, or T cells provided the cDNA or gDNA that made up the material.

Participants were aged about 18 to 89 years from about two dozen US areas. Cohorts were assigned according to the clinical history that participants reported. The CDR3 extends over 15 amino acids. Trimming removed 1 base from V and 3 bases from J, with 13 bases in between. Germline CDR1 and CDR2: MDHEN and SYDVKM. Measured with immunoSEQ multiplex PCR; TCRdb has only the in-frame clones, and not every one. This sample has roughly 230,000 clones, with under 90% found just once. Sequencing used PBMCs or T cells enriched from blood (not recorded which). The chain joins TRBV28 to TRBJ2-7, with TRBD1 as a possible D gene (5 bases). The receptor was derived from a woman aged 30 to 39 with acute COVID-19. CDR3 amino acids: CASSLSVTANYEQYF. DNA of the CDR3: TGTGCCAGCAGTTTATCTGTGACAGCCAACTACGAGCAGTACTTC.